These 28 T cell receptor beta chains share one sample of origin, sequenced in a study of control samples from healthy donors and cancer patients. Measured with immunoSEQ multiplex PCR; TCRdb has only the in-frame clones, and not every one. The sample records under 150,000 clones, approximately 95% being singletons. The sequenced sample consisted of blood. The receptors shown here come from a young man in good health.

This chain uses TRBV5-6 with TRBJ2-1; 10 bases are shared with TRBD1. Germline trimming cut 0 bases from V and 8 bases from J; bases unmatched to any gene: 5. Germline values: CDR1 SGHDT, CDR2 YYEEEE. The CDR3 is made up of 15 amino acids. DNA for the CDR3: TGTGCCAGCAGCTTGGGACAGGGGGCTTGGCATGAGCAGTTCTTC. The encoded protein is CASSLGQGAWHEQFF.

The chain uses TRBV7-9 and TRBJ2-1; 8 bases fit TRBD2. The CDR3 consists of 16 residues. CDR1 and CDR2 from the germline V gene are SEHNR and FQNEAQ (reference sequence). Unmatched junction bases numbered 6, after V lost 1 base and J lost 4 bases. Here the CDR3 DNA reads TGTGCCAGCAGCTTAGGCCAGCGGGGGAGTTACAATGAGCAGTTCTTC. Its translation: CASSLGQRGSYNEQFF.

This rearrangement joins TRBV4-3 to TRBJ1-3, with a possible D match to TRBD1 (6 bases). Germline CDR1 reads LGHNA; CDR2 reads YSLEER. V shed 4 bases and J shed 1 base, with 14 bases lying between them. CDR3 length: 16 amino acids. For the CDR3, the DNA is TGCGCCAGCAGCCCTCACAGGGACCTATCTGGAAACACCATATATTTT. Its translation: CASSPHRDLSGNTIYF.

The chain uses TRBV30 and TRBJ1-5; tentatively, D is TRBD1 (5 bases). Trimming took 6 bases from V and 1 from J, leaving 10 bases between them. The CDR3 has 13 amino acids. Germline CDR1 reads GTSNPN; CDR2 reads SVGIG (reference sequence). This CDR3 reads CACQGGSNQPQHF. Written as DNA, the CDR3 is TGTGCCTGCCAGGGCGGGAGCAATCAGCCCCAGCATTTT. The variable domain in full, completed from reference TRBV30 and TRBJ1-5, reads SQTIHQWPATLVQPVGSPLSLECTVEGTSNPNLYWYRQAAGRGLQLLFYSVGIGQISSEVPQNLSASRPQDRQFILSSKKLLLSDSGFYLCACQGGSNQPQHFGDGTRLSIL.

The V gene is TRBV18, the J gene TRBJ2-2; D gene ambiguous. The V gene lost 3 bases and the J gene lost 1 base, with 3 bases spanning the gap. This CDR3 comprises 13 residues. The germline gives CDR1 KGHSH, CDR2 LQKENI. CDR3 loop: CASSPGNTGELFF. The CDR3 bases are TGTGCCAGCTCACCCGGGAACACCGGGGAGCTGTTTTTT.

In its sample, this clone was seen a few times. This chain uses TRBV4-2 with TRBJ1-5; D remains unclear. The CDR3 consists of 17 residues. Germline CDR1 is LGHNA and CDR2 is YNFKEQ. Between the trimmed V and J ends, which lost 3 bases and 4 bases, there was a span of 19 bases. CDR3 loop: CASSQYTPRAGNQPQHF. The CDR3 DNA reads TGTGCCAGCAGCCAGTATACCCCGAGGGCAGGTAATCAGCCCCAGCATTTT.

The V call is TRBV11-2, the J call TRBJ2-1; either TRBD1 or TRBD2 may fit D (6 bases each). This CDR3 has 16 residues. V shed 0 bases and J shed 0 bases, with 9 bases lying between them. Germline assignment: CDR1 SGHAT and CDR2 FQNNGV. The chain's CDR3 is CASSLEGGSSYNEQFF. DNA for the CDR3: TGTGCCAGCAGCTTAGAAGGGGGGAGCTCCTACAATGAGCAGTTCTTC.

The rearrangement uses TRBV7-2 and TRBJ1-2; D not certain. V dropped 5 bases and J dropped 1 base, with 8 bases sitting between them. The CDR3 runs to 13 residues. Germline V gene sequence: CDR1 SGHTA, CDR2 FQGNSA. CDR3 sequence: CASSPHYNYGYTF. The CDR3 DNA is TGTGCCAGCAGCCCACATTATAACTATGGCTACACCTTC.

This clone was found once. The V call is TRBV2, the J call TRBJ2-1, with D hard to call. V dropped 6 bases and J dropped 1 base, with 13 bases sitting between them. The CDR3 covers 15 residues. Germline V gene data show CDR1 as SNHLY and CDR2 as FYNNEI. CDR3 in amino acids: CASRPEAQSYNEQFF. The CDR3 DNA follows: TGTGCCAGCAGACCCGAGGCCCAGTCCTACAATGAGCAGTTCTTC.

The chain links TRBV7-9 to TRBJ1-1; D perhaps matches TRBD1 (5 bases). Germline V gene sequence: CDR1 SEHNR, CDR2 FQNEAQ (reference sequence). The length of the CDR3 is 14 residues. The V end was cut by 3 bases, the J end by 2 bases, with 10 bases between. The CDR3 is CASSFRGFNTEAFF. The CDR3 DNA is TGTGCCAGCAGCTTCCGGGGCTTTAACACTGAAGCTTTCTTT. Supplemented by reference TRBV7-9 and TRBJ1-1, the full variable domain reads DTGVSQNPRHKITKRGQNVTFRCDPISEHNRLYWYRQTLGQGPEFLTYFQNEAQLEKSRLLSDRFSAERPKGSFSTLEIQRTEQGDSAMYLCASSFRGFNTEAFFGQGTRLTVV.

CDR3 nucleotides: TGTGCCAGCTTAAAGGGGGAGACGAACTATGGCTACACCTTC. Protein sequence: CASLKGETNYGYTF. The V gene is TRBV2, the J gene TRBJ1-2, with TRBD1 as a possible D gene (6 bases). Germline V gene data show CDR1 as SNHLY and CDR2 as FYNNEI. The CDR3 extends over 14 amino acids. V was pared by 8 bases and J by 2 bases, with 15 bases between.

This clone showed up just once. This chain links TRBV3-1 (or the pseudogene TRBV3-2) with TRBJ1-5; no clear D gene. CDR3 size: 15 residues. V was shortened by 4 bases and J by 3 bases, with 13 bases between the two germline ends. Germline V gene lookup returns CDR1 LGHDT and CDR2 YNNKEL (reference sequence). This chain's CDR3 is CASSPRGRPNQPQHF. The DNA for the CDR3 is TGTGCCAGCAGCCCCCGCGGCAGGCCCAATCAGCCCCAGCATTTT.

In DNA, the CDR3 is TGTGCCAGCAGAATGCTAAATCAGCCCCAGCATTTT. Protein: CASRMLNQPQHF. This chain connects TRBV12-3 or TRBV12-4 to TRBJ1-5; D is undetermined. The V and J ends lost 6 bases and 4 bases respectively, with 7 bases between them. This CDR3 is built from 12 residues.

The gene calls are TRBV18 and TRBJ2-7; 8 bases match TRBD1. J lost 2 bases, V lost 4 bases, and 4 bases had no gene match. CDR1 is KGHSH and CDR2 is LQKENI in the germline V gene. The CDR3 spans 14 residues. The CDR3 protein is CASSLGTGAYEQYF. The CDR3 DNA reads as TGTGCCAGCTCACTAGGGACAGGTGCCTACGAGCAGTACTTC.

The chain couples TRBV3-1 (or the pseudogene TRBV3-2) to TRBJ2-2, with D tentatively TRBD1 (6 bases). V was cut by 6 bases and J by 4 bases, with 21 bases left in between. This CDR3 comprises 17 residues. Looked up from germline, CDR1 is LGHDT and CDR2 is YNNKEL (reference sequence). The CDR3 here is CASSQPTGGSSTGELFF. The CDR3 bases are TGTGCCAGCAGTCAACCGACAGGCGGTTCTAGCACCGGGGAGCTGTTTTTT.

This chain joins TRBV4-1 and TRBJ2-5; D uncertain. V lost 1 base and J lost 1, with 4 bases in between. Per the germline V gene, CDR1 is MGHRA and CDR2 is YSYEKL. The CDR3 spans 13 residues. CDR3 residues: CASSQVAQETQYF. Written as DNA, the CDR3 is TGCGCCAGCAGCCAAGTGGCCCAAGAGACCCAGTACTTC.

CDR3 nucleotides: TGTGCCAGCAGTTTAGGGCAGCTGAGCTCTGGAAACACCATATATTTT. It encodes CASSLGQLSSGNTIYF. The chain uses TRBV28 and TRBJ1-3; D gene uncertain. The CDR3 sequence is 16 residues long. Between the trimmed V and J ends, which lost 2 bases and 0 bases, there was a span of 11 bases. CDR1 and CDR2 from the germline V gene are MDHEN and SYDVKM.

This clone was counted only a few times. The chain carries TRBV11-2 and TRBJ2-2; tentative D call: TRBD1 (6 bases). The germline gives CDR1 SGHAT, CDR2 FQNNGV. The CDR3 contains 14 residues. Between the trimmed V and J ends, which lost 0 bases and 6 bases, there was a span of 8 bases. CDR3 residues: CASSLEDRSGELFF. DNA of the CDR3: TGTGCCAGCAGCTTAGAGGACAGATCCGGGGAGCTGTTTTTT.

By share of the sample, this clone is medium-sized. The chain couples TRBV19 to TRBJ1-5, with TRBD1 matching 9 bases. Germline lookup yields CDR1 LNHDA and CDR2 SQIVND (reference sequence). The CDR3 totals 13 residues. V shed 5 bases and J 4 bases; nucleotides not matched to a gene: 0. The CDR3, as DNA: TGTGCCAGTAGTGGGACAGGGAATCAGCCCCAGCATTTT. Amino acid sequence: CASSGTGNQPQHF.

V and J are TRBV4-2 and TRBJ2-1; D gene unclear. The CDR3 is 11 residues long. V was trimmed by 1 base and J by 9 bases, leaving 4 bases between them. CDR1 is LGHNA and CDR2 is YNFKEQ in the germline V gene. The CDR3 spells CASSQGGEQFF. As DNA, the CDR3 is TGTGCCAGCAGCCAAGGGGGTGAGCAGTTCTTC.

With respect to this clone: The same CDR3 also results from other DNA sequences found in this sample. V usage is TRBV18 and J usage is TRBJ1-5, with D uncertain. In germline, CDR1 is KGHSH, CDR2 LQKENI. The CDR3 totals 12 residues. Between the trimmed V and J ends, which lost 0 bases and 4 bases, there was a span of 1 base. CDR3 sequence reads: CASSPPNQPQHF. The CDR3 DNA reads TGTGCCAGCTCACCACCAAATCAGCCCCAGCATTTT.

The genes are TRBV6-2 or TRBV6-3 and TRBJ2-3, with a possible D match to TRBD1 (7 bases). The V end lost 1 base, the J end lost 1 base, and 24 bases lay between the germline ends. This CDR3 region has 20 residues. Germline values: CDR1 MNHEY, CDR2 SVGEGT. This CDR3 reads CASSYLITGEEALGTDTQYF. The CDR3 DNA is TGTGCCAGCAGTTACTTGATCACAGGGGAGGAGGCCTTGGGCACAGATACGCAGTATTTT.

The V call is TRBV28, the J call TRBJ1-4; D is unclear. CDR3 length equals 18 residues. Germline loops: CDR1 MDHEN, CDR2 SYDVKM. The ends were cut back, 3 bases at V and 4 bases at J, with 21 bases in the middle. CDR3 region: CASSFNGDLAPINEKLFF. DNA of the CDR3: TGTGCCAGCAGTTTTAACGGCGATCTCGCTCCCATTAATGAAAAACTGTTTTTT.

Note on this clone: The sample holds other DNA sequences that translate to the same CDR3. V gene TRBV12-3 or TRBV12-4 combines with J gene TRBJ2-7; possibly TRBD1 for D (6 bases). V lost 6 bases and J lost 1, with 10 bases in between. The CDR3 covers 13 residues. The CDR3 bases are TGTGCCAGCAGCTCTACAGGGTCCTACGAGCAGTACTTC. This codes for CASSSTGSYEQYF.

V usage is TRBV7-6 and J usage is TRBJ2-1, with 12 bases lining up with TRBD2. Germline CDR1 is SGHVS and CDR2 is FNYEAQ. J lost 7 bases, V lost 5 bases, and 6 bases had no gene match. This CDR3 contains 15 residues. This CDR3 is CASSPLAGGLNEQFF. CDR3 nucleotide sequence: TGTGCCAGCAGCCCCCTAGCGGGGGGGCTTAATGAGCAGTTCTTC.

The chain has TRBV30 and TRBJ2-7; 10 nucleotides line up with TRBD1. The length of the CDR3 is 13 residues. V gave up 6 bases and J gave up 4 bases; unmatched junction bases: 6. Germline values: CDR1 GTSNPN, CDR2 SVGIG (reference sequence). CDR3 protein: CACGGTGAYEQYF. In nucleotides, the CDR3 is TGTGCCTGCGGCGGGACAGGGGCGTACGAGCAGTACTTC.

The genes are TRBV5-1 and TRBJ2-3, with 7 bases matching TRBD1. This CDR3 has 19 amino acids. V was clipped by 0 bases and J by 3 bases; unmatched bases: 16. Germline CDR1 SGHRS, CDR2 YFSETQ. The CDR3 sequence is CASSLETGLYPRGTDTQYF. DNA of the CDR3: TGCGCCAGCAGCTTGGAGACAGGGCTATATCCTAGGGGGACAGATACGCAGTATTTT.

The rearrangement uses TRBV15 and TRBJ1-3; D call uncertain. Germline CDR1 and CDR2: LNHNV and YYDKDF (reference sequence). Trimming removed 0 bases from V and 0 bases from J, with 6 bases in between. The CDR3 is made up of 15 amino acids. The CDR3 bases are TGTGCCACCAGCAGAGATCAATCCTCTGGAAACACCATATATTTT. Its protein product is CATSRDQSSGNTIYF.